This TCR beta chain appears in the sequencing data of a study of shared clonotypes between healthy human individuals. General study results and limits: Sharing across four donors was seen in 4% to 6.5% of naive CD4 clonotypes.

The CDR3 has 13 amino acids. V lost 3 bases and J 6 bases, leaving 12 bases between the germline ends. Germline V gene lookup returns CDR1 MNHEY and CDR2 SMNVEV (reference sequence). TCRdb's table, derived via immunoSEQ multiplex PCR, lists solely in-frame clones and lacks some. This table holds about 1 million clones, approximately 76% found once. Donors comprised only Caucasian adults living in Nashville, Tennessee. About this clone itself: Its antigen is unidentified.

This rearrangement joins TRBV27 to TRBJ2-7, with D perhaps matching TRBD1 or TRBD2 (5 bases each). The sequence derives from a man between 18 and 35 years old in good health. The sample taken for sequencing was memory CD4+ T cells sorted from blood. Sample subset: CD45RA-negative fraction. The CDR3 sequence is CASSFIWGFEQYF. The CDR3 nucleotides read TGTGCCAGCAGTTTTATATGGGGGTTCGAGCAGTACTTC.